These 18 T cell receptor beta chains came from one sample sequenced in a study of T cells in Graves' hyperthyroidism and ophthalmopathy. The investigators amplified TCR beta CDR3 regions from RNA transcripts. First-round RT-PCR with HTBI primers amplified the TCR CDR3 region. TCRdb itself ran the multiplex PCR reads through MiXCR, one entry per CDR3 protein. Of approximately 400,000 distinct CDR3 sequences in the sample, 18% were seen once. Sequencing was done on a sample of blood. The receptors originated from a man aged 18 to 35 with Graves' ophthalmopathy.

This clonotype was counted at least ten times. The gene calls are TRBV3-1 and TRBJ2-3; 9 positions match TRBD2. Germline-derived CDR1 and CDR2 are LGHDT and YNNKEL (reference sequence). The length of the CDR3 is 15 residues. With V trimmed by 1 base and J by 6 bases, 5 bases remained unmatched. CDR3 residues: CASSQVASGMDTQYF. The CDR3 DNA reads as TGTGCCAGCAGCCAAGTCGCTAGCGGGATGGATACGCAGTATTTT.

This clonotype was observed many times. The chain carries TRBV10-3 and TRBJ2-3, with a weak D call TRBD1 (5 bases). CDR1 ENHRY and CDR2 SYGVKD come from the germline V gene. This CDR3 contains 13 residues. V dropped 8 bases and J dropped 5 bases, with 14 bases sitting between them. The CDR3 here is CAIVSGPEDTQYF. Here the CDR3 DNA reads TGTGCCATCGTTTCAGGGCCCGAAGATACGCAGTATTTT.

This clonotype has ten or more counts. V and J are TRBV2 and TRBJ2-7; no clear D gene. This CDR3 has 13 amino acids. The ends were cut back, 4 bases at V and 2 bases at J, with 9 bases in the middle. Germline V gene data show CDR1 as SNHLY and CDR2 as FYNNEI. CDR3 nucleotide sequence: TGTGCCAGCAGTGGGCGCCGTACCTACGAGCAGTACTTC. Encoded protein: CASSGRRTYEQYF. Variable domain in full (rest from reference TRBV2 and TRBJ2-7): EPEVTQTPSHQVTQMGQEVILRCVPISNHLYFYWYRQILGQKVEFLVSFYNNEISEKSEIFDDQFSVERPDGSNFTLKIRSTKLEDSAMYFCASSGRRTYEQYFGPGTRLTVT.

Only a few counts were recorded for this clonotype. The chain recombines TRBV6-1 with TRBJ1-5, with 10 bases lining up with TRBD1. V shed 7 bases, J shed 3 bases, and the junction held 6 bases outside the gene matches. The germline V gene has CDR1 MNHNS and CDR2 SASEGT. The CDR3 is made up of 15 amino acids. CDR3 amino acids: CASTPGQGTNQPQHF. Here the CDR3 DNA reads TGTGCCAGCACCCCGGGACAGGGGACCAATCAGCCCCAGCATTTT.

The chain recombines TRBV5-1 with TRBJ2-3, with D possibly TRBD2 on 5 matching bases. The germline V gene encodes CDR1 SGHRS and CDR2 YFSETQ. Trimming cost V 3 bases and J 0 bases, with 14 bases left between them. This CDR3 contains 16 residues. The CDR3 is CASSWADFPSTDTQYF. CDR3 nucleotides: TGCGCCAGCAGCTGGGCGGACTTCCCTAGCACAGATACGCAGTATTTT.

The chain links TRBV24-1 to TRBJ2-5, with TRBD2 as a possible D gene (5 bases). Germline CDR1 and CDR2: KGHDR and SFDVKD. The CDR3 extends over 15 amino acids. Deletions cut 3 bases from V and 6 bases from J, with 16 bases between. The CDR3 region is CATSDPAGPKKTQYF. CDR3 DNA: TGTGCCACCAGTGATCCGGCGGGTCCTAAGAAGACCCAGTACTTC.

This clonotype was counted a few times. The rearrangement uses TRBV9 and TRBJ2-5; D is tentatively TRBD1 or TRBD2 (6 bases each). Germline V gene data show CDR1 as SGDLS and CDR2 as YYNGEE. The CDR3 extends over 14 amino acids. Trimming removed 4 bases at V and 5 bases at J, with 15 bases between. This chain's CDR3 is CASSSHGGEETQYF. DNA of the CDR3: TGTGCCAGCAGCTCCCACGGGGGCGAGGAGACCCAGTACTTC.

The V gene is TRBV6-1, the J gene TRBJ2-7; TRBD1 matches 8 bases. The length of the CDR3 is 13 residues. Per the germline V gene, CDR1 is MNHNS and CDR2 is SASEGT. After removal of 10 bases from V and 0 bases from J, the junction contained 5 bases not matched to a gene. The chain's CDR3 is CATRDRSSYEQYF. CDR3 nucleotide sequence: TGTGCCACCCGGGACAGGAGCTCCTACGAGCAGTACTTC.

The chain carries TRBV29-1 and TRBJ1-4; 8 bases map to TRBD1. CDR3 length equals 15 residues. CDR1 is SQVTM, CDR2 ANQGSEA, per germline. CDR3 DNA: TGCAGTGTCAACGTGGGAGGACAGGGAAATGAAAAACTGTTTTTT. It yields the protein CSVNVGGQGNEKLFF.

This clonotype was counted ten times or more. This chain links TRBV7-7 with TRBJ2-1, with 12 bases fitting TRBD2. Looked up from germline, CDR1 is SSHAT and CDR2 is FNYEAQ (reference sequence). The V gene end was trimmed by 5 bases and the J gene end by 8 bases; junction bases not matched to a gene: 7. CDR3 size: 15 residues. The CDR3 coding sequence is TGTGCCAGCAGCCCGACTAGCGGGGGTAGGGATGAGCAGTTCTTC. Amino acid sequence: CASSPTSGGRDEQFF.

This clonotype was picked up a small number of times. This chain links TRBV29-1 with TRBJ2-3, with a weak D call TRBD1 (6 bases). Between the trimmed V and J ends, which lost 2 bases and 4 bases, there was a span of 10 bases. Germline CDR1 SQVTM, CDR2 ANQGSEA. The CDR3 is made up of 13 amino acids. CDR3 DNA: TGCAGCGTTGAATTGGGGGCAGCAGATACGCAGTATTTT. As protein: CSVELGAADTQYF.

This clonotype was observed at least ten times. This chain connects TRBV7-3 to TRBJ2-3; TRBD2 matches 9 bases. V shed 6 bases and J 6 bases; nucleotides not matched to a gene: 7. The CDR3 is 14 residues long. CDR1 is SGHTA and CDR2 is FQGTGA in the germline V gene. Here the CDR3 DNA reads TGTGCCAGCAGACGAGGCGGGGGGGCGGATACGCAGTATTTT. Residues: CASRRGGGADTQYF.

This clonotype was picked up a small number of times. V usage is TRBV29-1 and J usage is TRBJ2-5; D unresolved. Germline V gene sequence: CDR1 SQVTM, CDR2 ANQGSEA. Trimming took 3 bases from V and 2 from J, leaving 7 bases between them. The CDR3 runs 12 residues. The CDR3 DNA sequence: TGCAGCGTTGAGGAGTATCAAGAGACCCAGTACTTC. Translation: CSVEEYQETQYF.

The V call is TRBV2, the J call TRBJ2-5; a weak D match, TRBD1 (5 bases). The germline V and J ends were trimmed by 3 bases and 9 bases, with 11 bases remaining between them. This CDR3 is built from 12 residues. The germline CDR1 and CDR2 sequences are SNHLY and FYNNEI. CDR3 region: CASSEGPAAQYF. For the CDR3, the DNA is TGTGCCAGCAGTGAGGGGCCGGCCGCCCAGTACTTC.

This clonotype was recorded many times. This chain connects TRBV3-1 to TRBJ2-3; 7 bases line up with TRBD1. The length of the CDR3 is 16 residues. Germline-derived CDR1 and CDR2 are LGHDT and YNNKEL (reference sequence). The V gene end was trimmed by 0 bases and the J gene end by 2 bases; junction bases not matched to a gene: 5. The DNA of the CDR3 is TGTGCCAGCAGCCAAGAGTGGAAGGGGGCCACAGATACGCAGTATTTT. Translation gives CASSQEWKGATDTQYF.

This clonotype was observed many times. V gene TRBV10-3 combines with J gene TRBJ2-1, with TRBD1 matching 8 bases. There are 14 residues in the CDR3. Unmatched junction bases numbered 10, after V lost 7 bases and J lost 8 bases. CDR1 is ENHRY, CDR2 SYGVKD, per germline. CDR3 loop: CAIKGQAVMDEQFF. CDR3 coding DNA: TGTGCCATCAAGGGACAGGCTGTGATGGATGAGCAGTTCTTC.

CDR3 in amino acids: CASSIWGALGYTF. CDR3 nucleotide sequence: TGTGCCAGTAGTATCTGGGGGGCGCTGGGCTACACCTTC. This chain joins TRBV19 and TRBJ1-2; tentative D call: TRBD1 (6 bases). The CDR3 loop spans 13 amino acids. The V end lost 3 bases, the J end lost 8 bases, and 13 bases lay between the germline ends. Germline V gene lookup returns CDR1 LNHDA and CDR2 SQIVND (reference sequence).

The genes are TRBV19 and TRBJ2-2; tentative D call: TRBD2 (7 bases). Germline V lookup: CDR1 LNHDA, CDR2 SQIVND (reference sequence). The CDR3 extends over 15 amino acids. Trimming pared 3 bases from V and 4 bases from J, leaving 12 bases between. CDR3 protein: CASSIEGGFTGELFF. The CDR3 DNA follows: TGTGCCAGTAGTATTGAGGGGGGGTTCACCGGGGAGCTGTTTTTT.